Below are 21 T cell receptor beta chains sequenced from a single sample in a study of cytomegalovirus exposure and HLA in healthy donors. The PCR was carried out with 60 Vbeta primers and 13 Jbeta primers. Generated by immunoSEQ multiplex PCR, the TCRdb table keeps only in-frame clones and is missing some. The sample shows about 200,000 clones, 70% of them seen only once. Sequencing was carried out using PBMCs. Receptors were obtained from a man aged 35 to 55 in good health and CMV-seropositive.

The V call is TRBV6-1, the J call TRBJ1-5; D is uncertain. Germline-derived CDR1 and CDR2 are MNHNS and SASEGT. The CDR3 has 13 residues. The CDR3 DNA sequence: TGTGCGAGCCGGGGATATAGCAATCAGCCCCAGCATTTT. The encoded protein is CASRGYSNQPQHF.

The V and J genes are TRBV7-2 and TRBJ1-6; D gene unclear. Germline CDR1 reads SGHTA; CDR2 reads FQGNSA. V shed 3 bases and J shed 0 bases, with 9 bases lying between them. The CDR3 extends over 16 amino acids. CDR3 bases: TGTGCCAGCAGCTTGCGAGGAGACTCCTATAATTCACCCCTCCACTTT. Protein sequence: CASSLRGDSYNSPLHF.

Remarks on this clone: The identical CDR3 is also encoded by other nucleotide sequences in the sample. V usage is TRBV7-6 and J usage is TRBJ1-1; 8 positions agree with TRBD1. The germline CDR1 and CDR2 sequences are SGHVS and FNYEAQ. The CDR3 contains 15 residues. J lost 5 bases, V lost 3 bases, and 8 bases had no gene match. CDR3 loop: CASSFQTGEVTEAFF. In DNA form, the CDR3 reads TGTGCCAGCAGCTTCCAGACAGGGGAGGTTACTGAAGCTTTCTTT. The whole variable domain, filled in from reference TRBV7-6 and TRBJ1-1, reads GAGVSQSPRYKVTKRGQDVALRCDPISGHVSLYWYRQALGQGPEFLTYFNYEAQQDKSGLPNDRFSAERPEGSISTLTIQRTEQRDSAMYRCASSFQTGEVTEAFFGQGTRLTVV.

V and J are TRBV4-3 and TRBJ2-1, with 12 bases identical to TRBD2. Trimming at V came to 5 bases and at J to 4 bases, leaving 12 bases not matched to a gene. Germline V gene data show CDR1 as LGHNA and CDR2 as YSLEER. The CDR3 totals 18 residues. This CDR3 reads CASSSRGETSGGYNEQFF. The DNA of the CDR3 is TGCGCCAGCAGCTCCCGCGGGGAGACTAGCGGGGGTTACAATGAGCAGTTCTTC.

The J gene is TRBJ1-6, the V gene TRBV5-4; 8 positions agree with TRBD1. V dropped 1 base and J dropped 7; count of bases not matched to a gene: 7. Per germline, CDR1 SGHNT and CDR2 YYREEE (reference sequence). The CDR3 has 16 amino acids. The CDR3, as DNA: TGTGCCAGCAGCTTGATGTCAGGGGGCGCAAATTCACCCCTCCACTTT. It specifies CASSLMSGGANSPLHF.

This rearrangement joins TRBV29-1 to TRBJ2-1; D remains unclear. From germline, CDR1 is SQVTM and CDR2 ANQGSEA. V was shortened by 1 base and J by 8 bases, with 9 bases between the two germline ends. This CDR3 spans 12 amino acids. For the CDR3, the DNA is TGCAGCGTTGAAGTCATATCAGATGAGCAGTTCTTC. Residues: CSVEVISDEQFF.

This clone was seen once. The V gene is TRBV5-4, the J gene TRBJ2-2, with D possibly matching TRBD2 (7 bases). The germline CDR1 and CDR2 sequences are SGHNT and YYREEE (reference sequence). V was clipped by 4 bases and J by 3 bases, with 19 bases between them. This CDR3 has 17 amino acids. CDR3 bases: TGTGCCAGCAGCCAGGGCCGGGGGGCGCGGGACACCGGGGAGCTGTTTTTT. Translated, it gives CASSQGRGARDTGELFF.

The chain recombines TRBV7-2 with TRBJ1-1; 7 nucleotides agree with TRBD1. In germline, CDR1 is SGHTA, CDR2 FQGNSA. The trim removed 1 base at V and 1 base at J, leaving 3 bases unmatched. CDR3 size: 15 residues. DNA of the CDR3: TGTGCCAGCAGCTTAGTTTCAGGGGGGAACACTGAAGCTTTCTTT. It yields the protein CASSLVSGGNTEAFF.

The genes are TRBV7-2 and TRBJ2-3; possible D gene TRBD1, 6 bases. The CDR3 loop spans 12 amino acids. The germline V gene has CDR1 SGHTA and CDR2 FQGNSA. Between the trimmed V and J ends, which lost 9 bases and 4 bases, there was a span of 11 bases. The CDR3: CASWGLADTQYF. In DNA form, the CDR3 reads TGTGCCAGTTGGGGGCTCGCAGATACGCAGTATTTT.

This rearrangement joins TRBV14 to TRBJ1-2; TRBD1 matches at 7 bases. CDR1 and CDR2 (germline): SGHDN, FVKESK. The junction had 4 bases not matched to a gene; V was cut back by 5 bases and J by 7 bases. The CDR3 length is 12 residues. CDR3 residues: CASSSGTAGYTF. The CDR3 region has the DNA TGTGCCAGCAGCTCGGGGACAGCTGGCTACACCTTC.

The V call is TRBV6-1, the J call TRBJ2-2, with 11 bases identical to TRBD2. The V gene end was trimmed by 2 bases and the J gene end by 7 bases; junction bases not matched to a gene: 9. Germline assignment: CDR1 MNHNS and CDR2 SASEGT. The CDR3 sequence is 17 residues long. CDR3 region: CASSELAGGWGDGELFF. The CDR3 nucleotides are TGTGCCAGCAGTGAACTAGCGGGGGGCTGGGGGGACGGGGAGCTGTTTTTT.

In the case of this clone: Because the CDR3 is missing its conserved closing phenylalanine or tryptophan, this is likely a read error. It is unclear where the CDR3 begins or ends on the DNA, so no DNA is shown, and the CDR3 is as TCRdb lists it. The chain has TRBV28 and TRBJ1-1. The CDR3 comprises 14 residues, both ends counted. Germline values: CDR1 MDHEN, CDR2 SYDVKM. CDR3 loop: CASSPPSTGEVYVV.

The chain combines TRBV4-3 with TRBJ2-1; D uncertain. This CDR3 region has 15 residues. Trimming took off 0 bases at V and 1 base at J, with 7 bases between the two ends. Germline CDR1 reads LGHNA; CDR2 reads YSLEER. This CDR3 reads CASSQDPYSYNEQFF. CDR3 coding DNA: TGCGCCAGCAGCCAAGATCCCTATTCCTACAATGAGCAGTTCTTC.

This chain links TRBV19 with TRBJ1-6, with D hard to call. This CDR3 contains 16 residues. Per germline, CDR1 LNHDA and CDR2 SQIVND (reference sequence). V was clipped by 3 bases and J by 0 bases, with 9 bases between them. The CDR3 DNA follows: TGTGCCAGTAGTATGGCGGTCAGCTCCTATAATTCACCCCTCCACTTT. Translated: CASSMAVSSYNSPLHF.

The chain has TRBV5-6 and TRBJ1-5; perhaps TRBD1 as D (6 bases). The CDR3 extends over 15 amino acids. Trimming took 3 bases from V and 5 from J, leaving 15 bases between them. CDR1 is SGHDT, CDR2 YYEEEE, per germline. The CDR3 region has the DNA TGTGCCAGCAGCTGGGGACACCTCGCGGATCAGCCCCAGCATTTT. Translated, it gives CASSWGHLADQPQHF. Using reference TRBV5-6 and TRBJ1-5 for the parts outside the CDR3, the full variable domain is DAGVTQSPTHLIKTRGQQVTLRCSPKSGHDTVSWYQQALGQGPQFIFQYYEEEERQRGNFPDRFSGHQFPNYSSELNVNALLLGDSALYLCASSWGHLADQPQHFGDGTRLSIL.

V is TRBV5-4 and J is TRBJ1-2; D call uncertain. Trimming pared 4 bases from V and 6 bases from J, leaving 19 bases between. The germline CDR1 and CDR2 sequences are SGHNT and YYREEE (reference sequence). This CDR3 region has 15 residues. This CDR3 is CASSRNLGEGDGYTF. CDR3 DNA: TGTGCCAGCAGCCGGAACCTCGGGGAGGGCGATGGCTACACCTTC.

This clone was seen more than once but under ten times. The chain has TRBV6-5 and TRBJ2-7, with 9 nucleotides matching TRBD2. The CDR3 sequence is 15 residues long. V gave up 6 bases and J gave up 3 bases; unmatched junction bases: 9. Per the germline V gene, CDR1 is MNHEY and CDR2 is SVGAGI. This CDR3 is CASRTPSGALYEQYF. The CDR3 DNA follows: TGTGCCAGCAGAACCCCTAGCGGGGCACTCTACGAGCAGTACTTC.

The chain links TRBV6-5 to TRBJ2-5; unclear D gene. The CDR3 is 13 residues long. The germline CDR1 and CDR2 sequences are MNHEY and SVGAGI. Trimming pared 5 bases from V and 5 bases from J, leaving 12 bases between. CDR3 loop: CASSPGPRETQYF. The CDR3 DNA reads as TGTGCCAGCAGTCCGGGTCCTCGGGAGACCCAGTACTTC.

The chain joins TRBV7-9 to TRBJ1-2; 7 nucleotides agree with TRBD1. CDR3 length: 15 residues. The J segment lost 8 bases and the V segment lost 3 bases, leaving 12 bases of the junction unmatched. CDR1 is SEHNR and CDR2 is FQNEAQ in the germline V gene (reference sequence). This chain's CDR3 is CASSFDRAKSWGYTF. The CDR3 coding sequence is TGTGCCAGCAGCTTTGACAGGGCGAAGAGTTGGGGCTACACCTTC. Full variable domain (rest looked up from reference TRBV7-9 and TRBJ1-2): DTGVSQNPRHKITKRGQNVTFRCDPISEHNRLYWYRQTLGQGPEFLTYFQNEAQLEKSRLLSDRFSAERPKGSFSTLEIQRTEQGDSAMYLCASSFDRAKSWGYTFGSGTRLTVV.

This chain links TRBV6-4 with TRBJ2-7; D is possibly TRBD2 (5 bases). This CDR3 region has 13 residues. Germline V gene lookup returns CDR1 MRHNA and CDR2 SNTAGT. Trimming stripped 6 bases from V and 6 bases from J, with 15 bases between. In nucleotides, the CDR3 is TGTGCCAGCAGCCTCGGGGTCGGCCGCGAGCAGTACTTC. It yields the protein CASSLGVGREQYF.

The CDR3 sequence: CASRPDRGVVPLHF. The CDR3 region has the DNA TGTGCCAGCAGACCGGACAGGGGAGTGGTCCCCCTCCACTTT. The V gene is TRBV6-1, the J gene TRBJ1-6; 9 nucleotides match TRBD1. V trimming: 6 bases; J trimming: 13 bases; junction bases outside the gene matches: 10. Germline V gene sequence: CDR1 MNHNS, CDR2 SASEGT. The CDR3 is 14 residues long.